The T cell receptor beta chain described here comes from a study of read filtering for tumor transcriptome and immune sequencing (dated by TCRdb to about 2020). Turning to the overall study: The cohort was composed of approximately 17 male and approximately 15 female patients, with a mean age of approximately 70 years and an age range of about 47 to 80. Under revised international staging, 8 patients fell into R-ISS I, 15 or so into R-ISS II and about 7 into R-ISS III. After DNase treatment, whole-transcriptome libraries were prepared using the TruSeq RNA Access Library Prep Kit. Per sample, about 3.5 to 11 million TCR-region mapped reads were obtained with IR-seq, compared with only about 85 to 1,400 with RNA-seq. TCR repertoires obtained by targeted immune repertoire sequencing and by bulk whole-transcriptome sequencing performed on the same bone marrow samples were compared. A main aim was a read-filtering strategy for immune repertoire data, specifically whether clonotypes supported by a single read should be removed. The investigation overall reported the following: The sorted CD138-negative fraction was a mixed bone marrow immune population, not purified T cells. Clonotypes were captured by IR-seq at much higher depth and more reliably than by RNA-seq, and smaller IR-seq throughput was sufficient for identification of most shared clonotypes. The correlation between IR-seq and RNA-seq shared clonotype proportions rose when single-read clonotypes were removed. In IR-seq, approximately 82% of clonotypes but roughly 4% of total reads were represented by single-read clonotypes, whereas in RNA-seq, 74.6% of clonotypes and approximately 44% of reads were represented by single-read clonotypes.

V is cut by 3 bases and J by 0 bases, and the space between the germline ends is 7 bases. There are 14 amino acids in the CDR3, from cysteine to phenylalanine inclusive. Just CDR3 DNA is preserved here, 42 bases in frame from base 1. CDR1 and CDR2 are read off the germline V gene (reference sequence) as SGHNT and YYREEE. At least ten counts were recorded for this clonotype. No cognate antigen has been identified for it. Per-base quality was not reported, and no clone a single base away is much larger than it. TCR libraries were constructed from about 400 ng RNA using the Immunoverse kit, and molecular barcoded adaptors covering alpha/delta and beta/gamma chains were employed. The same RNA used for transcriptome sequencing was used for TCR library preparation. TCR libraries were sequenced on an Illumina HiSeq 4000 with 2 x 150 cycles. The paper's processing steps were these. MiXCR aligned TCR reads to human V, D, J and C references and assembled the aligned reads into CDR3 clonotypes, with quality filtering and error correction included. Clonotype counts and gene usage diversity were analyzed with the tcR package in R. For inspection of raw mapping reads, RNA-seq reads were mapped by STAR aligner version 2.5.3a onto GRCh37 of the human genome. IR-seq fastq files were randomly downsampled with Seqtk 1.3 to test the effect of sequencing depth on detected clonotypes. The public reads were quality trimmed at Q25 with fastp and then assembled into clones with MiXCR by TCRdb, keeping productive beta chains. Rows merge per CDR3 protein into single entries with the most common DNA and genes. The V and J calls and clone size come from TCRdb's table, not from the authors' own analysis. For this sample there are approximately 6,500 distinct CDR3 sequences; around 20% appear just once. Less than 60% of the sample comes from the top ten.

Every patient had bone marrow sampled at the time of active disease. Ficoll-Hypaque density gradient centrifugation was used to isolate bone marrow mononuclear cells. Myeloma plasma cells were removed and CD138-negative cells were collected by negative selection after labeling with CD138 magnetic microbeads on a MACS separator. The purity of the isolated cells was checked by flow cytometry with CD138 antibodies on an Attune NxT. Total RNA was extracted with TRIzol reagent and quantified with a NanoDrop spectrophotometer. For each patient, paired RNA-seq and IR-seq were run on the CD138-negative bone marrow sample from that patient.

This chain joins TRBV5-4 to TRBJ2-4; confidence is insufficient to name the D gene. The material sequenced was a population of CD138-negative cells sorted from bone marrow. The cell subset or site label, as the study defines it: bone marrow mononuclear cells depleted of CD138+ plasma/myeloma cells by negative magnetic selection. This receptor was taken from a donor over 35 with multiple myeloma. The CDR3 here reads CASSSSLAKNIQYF. The nucleotides read TGTGCCAGCAGCTCATCCCTAGCCAAAAACATTCAGTACTTC.